One TCR beta chain is described in this entry. The CDR3 covers 15 residues. The ends lost 5 bases at V and 2 bases at J; junction bases unmatched: 8. CDR1 LNHDA and CDR2 SQIVND come from the germline V gene (reference sequence). Original methodology: It was from reference gene primer amplification that nucleated cell counts were estimated. TCRdb keeps only in-frame clones here, not all; method: immunoSEQ multiplex PCR. V, J and clone size reflect that table, while D and trimming were determined from the DNA. The data hold nearly 95,000 clones, with more than 75% observed a single time. The data originate from a study of blood T cell repertoires in COVID-19. Study-wide context: Sites in the United States, Italy and Spain provided acute and convalescent COVID-19 samples. PBMCs, B-cell-depleted T cells, or T cells provided the cDNA or gDNA that made up the material.

What was sequenced was peripheral blood. The rearrangement links TRBV19 to TRBJ2-5; 7 bases agree with TRBD1. This clonotype originated in a human donor with acute or convalescent COVID-19. The donor label of this sample is uncertain. CDR3 sequence: CASSPSGQRQETQYF. The DNA for the CDR3 is TGTGCCAGTAGTCCCTCGGGACAGAGACAAGAGACCCAGTACTTC.